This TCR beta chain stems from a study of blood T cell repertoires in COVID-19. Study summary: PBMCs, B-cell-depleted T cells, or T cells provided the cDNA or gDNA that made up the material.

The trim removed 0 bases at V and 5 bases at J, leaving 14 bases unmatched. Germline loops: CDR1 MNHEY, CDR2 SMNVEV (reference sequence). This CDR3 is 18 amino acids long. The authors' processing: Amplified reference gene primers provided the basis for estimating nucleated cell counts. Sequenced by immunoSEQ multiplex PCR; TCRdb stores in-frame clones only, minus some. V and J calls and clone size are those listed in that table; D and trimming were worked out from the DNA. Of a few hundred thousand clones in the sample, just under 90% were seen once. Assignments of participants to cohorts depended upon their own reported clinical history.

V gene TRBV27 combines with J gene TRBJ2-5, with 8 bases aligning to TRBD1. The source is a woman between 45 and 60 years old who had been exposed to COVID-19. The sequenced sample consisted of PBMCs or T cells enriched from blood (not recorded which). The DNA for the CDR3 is TGTGCCAGCAGTTTATCCGGGACAGGAACGGGCAATTGGGAGACCCAGTACTTC. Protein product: CASSLSGTGTGNWETQYF.